Shown below are 8 T cell receptor beta chains from a single sample sequenced in a study of blood T cell repertoires in COVID-19. TCRdb's copy holds only in-frame clones and misses some; the assay was immunoSEQ multiplex PCR. The top ten hold roughly 15% of the sample, which has around 68,000 clones, approximately 86% seen once. The sequencing input was peripheral blood. These receptors originate from an elderly man with active COVID-19.

The chain couples TRBV3-1 (or the pseudogene TRBV3-2) to TRBJ1-4; 12 positions agree with TRBD1. CDR1 and CDR2 (germline): LGHDT, YNNKEL (reference sequence). This CDR3 has 14 residues. V dropped 6 bases and J dropped 8; count of bases not matched to a gene: 4. The CDR3 loop reads CASSPGTGGEKLFF. CDR3 coding DNA: TGTGCCAGCAGTCCCGGGACAGGGGGCGAAAAACTGTTTTTT.

This chain connects TRBV6-2 or TRBV6-3 to TRBJ2-7; 8 bases fit TRBD2. The ends lost 6 bases at V and 2 bases at J; junction bases unmatched: 3. CDR1 is MNHEY and CDR2 is SVGEGT in the germline V gene. This CDR3 comprises 13 residues. CDR3 amino acids: CASSVAGTYEQYF. The DNA of the CDR3 is TGTGCCAGCAGCGTAGCGGGAACCTACGAGCAGTACTTC.

The chain combines TRBV19 with TRBJ1-2, with 8 bases lining up with TRBD1. Per the germline V gene, CDR1 is LNHDA and CDR2 is SQIVND (reference sequence). This CDR3 is 15 amino acids long. V lost 6 bases and J lost 5; bases outside the gene matches: 11. The CDR3 reads CASSPPGTGAYGYTF. CDR3 nucleotide sequence: TGTGCCAGTAGCCCCCCCGGGACAGGAGCATATGGCTACACCTTC.

This chain uses TRBV27 with TRBJ2-1; 9 bases map to TRBD2. Germline lookup yields CDR1 MNHEY and CDR2 SMNVEV (reference sequence). V gave up 1 base and J gave up 6 bases; unmatched junction bases: 13. The CDR3 spans 18 residues. CDR3 residues: CASSLWLGSGRSPNEQFF. The CDR3 DNA follows: TGTGCCAGCAGTTTATGGCTAGGTAGCGGGAGATCCCCCAATGAGCAGTTCTTC.

The rearrangement links TRBV7-6 to TRBJ1-1; perhaps TRBD1 as D (5 bases). This CDR3 is built from 17 residues. The germline V gene has CDR1 SGHVS and CDR2 FNYEAQ. Deletions cut 4 bases from V and 3 bases from J, with 21 bases between. The CDR3 nucleotides are TGTGCCAGCAGCTCAATGTCTTTCGGGGGTAAGGACACTGAAGCTTTCTTT. Translated, it gives CASSSMSFGGKDTEAFF.

The chain has TRBV18 and TRBJ1-1, with a tentative D call TRBD1 (6 bases). Germline lookup yields CDR1 KGHSH and CDR2 LQKENI. Trimming cost V 3 bases and J 1 base, with 12 bases left between them. This CDR3 is built from 15 residues. In DNA form, the CDR3 reads TGTGCCAGCTCACCGGACAGTACAAGGAACACTGAAGCTTTCTTT. Its protein is CASSPDSTRNTEAFF.

The gene calls are TRBV11-2 and TRBJ1-2; 10 positions match TRBD1. There are 20 residues in the CDR3. V was pared by 0 bases and J by 5 bases, with 18 bases of the junction left unmatched. CDR1 is SGHAT and CDR2 is FQNNGV in the germline V gene. This CDR3 reads CASSLDIDPKRDRGKYGYTF. The CDR3 nucleotides are TGTGCCAGCAGCTTAGATATTGACCCCAAACGGGACAGGGGAAAATATGGCTACACCTTC.

For the CDR3, the DNA is TGCAGTGCTAGTGGGGGAGCACTAGCCAAAAACATTCAGTACTTC. This sequence encodes CSASGGALAKNIQYF. V and J are TRBV20-1 and TRBJ2-4, with D possibly called TRBD1 or TRBD2 (5 bases each). V was clipped by 3 bases and J by 0 bases, with 12 bases between them. CDR1 and CDR2 (germline): DFQATT, SNEGSKA (reference sequence). The CDR3 runs 15 residues.